This TCR beta chain was captured by sequencing in a study of CD8 T cells in Susac syndrome. Sequencing of TCR beta covered CD8+ and CD4+ T cells obtained from blood. The CD8+ and CD4+ T cells were negatively isolated, with the TEMRA cells enriched by FACS. With 4 bases clipped from V and 5 bases from J, the junction kept 3 bases outside the gene matches. The CDR3 is 12 amino acids. Germline CDR1 and CDR2: GTSNPN and SVGIG (reference sequence). The RNA input was roughly 0.45 to 1 ug, and it was reverse transcribed with random hexamers. Amplification of TCR beta CDR3 by immunoSEQ multiplex PCR spanned 54 Vbeta and 13 Jbeta. MiXCR, applied by TCRdb to the immunoSEQ multiplex PCR reads, yields one record per CDR3 protein. The sample contains 300,000 or so distinct CDR3 sequences, about 91% of which appear only once.

This TCR was recovered from a human donor with multiple sclerosis. Specimen: CD4+ T cells from PBMCs. V is TRBV30 and J is TRBJ2-7, with 9 bases aligning to TRBD1. This chain's CDR3 is CAWTGQGNEQYF. The CDR3 DNA reads as TGTGCCTGGACCGGACAGGGGAACGAGCAGTACTTC.